The 5 T cell receptor beta chains in this list originate from one sample, sequenced in a study of T cell changes during pregnancy in multiple sclerosis. Assay: immunoSEQ multiplex PCR; the TCRdb copy retains only in-frame clones and omits some. The table records about 100,000 clones, almost 95% of them present only once. Here the sequenced sample was peripheral blood, taken before pregnancy. The receptors stem from a female donor with multiple sclerosis, enrolled in a pregnancy study.

This sequence joins TRBV25-1 and TRBJ1-1; 10 positions match TRBD1. CDR3 length: 15 residues. The ends lost 1 base at V and 3 bases at J; junction bases unmatched: 2. Germline CDR1 reads MGHDK; CDR2 reads SYGVNS. The CDR3 protein is CASSELDRGDTEAFF. The DNA for the CDR3 is TGTGCCAGCAGTGAATTGGACAGGGGGGACACTGAAGCTTTCTTT. Together with reference TRBV25-1 and TRBJ1-1, the CDR3 gives the full variable domain: EADIYQTPRYLVIGTGKKITLECSQTMGHDKMYWYQQDPGMELHLIHYSYGVNSTEKGDLSSESTVSRIRTEHFPLTLESARPSHTSQYLCASSELDRGDTEAFFGQGTRLTVV.

The chain links TRBV29-1 to TRBJ2-7; possibly TRBD1 for D (6 bases). V lost 4 bases, J lost 3 bases, and 16 bases lay in between. This CDR3 comprises 14 residues. The germline gives CDR1 SQVTM, CDR2 ANQGSEA. CDR3 in amino acids: CSVAPLMDSYEQYF. The CDR3, as DNA: TGCAGCGTTGCCCCCTTAATGGACAGCTACGAGCAGTACTTC.

This rearrangement joins TRBV2 to TRBJ2-3; weak D call: TRBD2 (5 bases). The CDR3 is 10 amino acids. V lost 5 bases to trimming and J lost 11 bases, with 8 bases between them. CDR1 SNHLY and CDR2 FYNNEI come from the germline V gene. The CDR3 DNA sequence: TGTGCCAGCAGTAGAGGGAGGCAGTATTTT. Protein product: CASSRGRQYF.

The V gene is TRBV9, the J gene TRBJ2-1; 12 nucleotides line up with TRBD2. This CDR3 spans 14 amino acids. V shed 3 bases and J 6 bases; nucleotides not matched to a gene: 1. Per the germline V gene, CDR1 is SGDLS and CDR2 is YYNGEE. This CDR3 reads CASSGTSGINEQFF. The CDR3 DNA reads as TGTGCCAGCAGCGGGACTAGCGGGATCAATGAGCAGTTCTTC.

The chain uses TRBV7-8 and TRBJ1-2; D is unresolved. The CDR3 runs 13 residues. V was cut by 1 base and J by 1 base, with 4 bases left in between. Per germline, CDR1 SGHVS and CDR2 FQNEAQ. CDR3 sequence reads: CASSLDSNYGYTF. The CDR3 nucleotides read TGTGCCAGCAGCTTAGACAGTAACTATGGCTACACCTTC.